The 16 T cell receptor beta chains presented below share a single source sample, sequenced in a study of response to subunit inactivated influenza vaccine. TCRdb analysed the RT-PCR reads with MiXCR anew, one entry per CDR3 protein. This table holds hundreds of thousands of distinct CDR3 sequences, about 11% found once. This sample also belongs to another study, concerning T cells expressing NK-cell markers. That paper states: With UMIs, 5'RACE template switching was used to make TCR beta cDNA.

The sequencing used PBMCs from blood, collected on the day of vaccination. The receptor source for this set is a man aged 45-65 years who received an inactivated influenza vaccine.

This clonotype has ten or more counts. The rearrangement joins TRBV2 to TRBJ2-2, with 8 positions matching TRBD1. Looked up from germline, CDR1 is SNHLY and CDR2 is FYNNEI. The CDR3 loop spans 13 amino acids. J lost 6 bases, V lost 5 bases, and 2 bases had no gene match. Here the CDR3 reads CASSWTGPGELFF. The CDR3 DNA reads TGTGCCAGCAGTTGGACAGGGCCCGGGGAGCTGTTTTTT.

The CDR3 nucleotides are TGTGCCAGCAGCCGGGACTCCCGGGGGGCAGATACGCAGTATTTT. Translation: CASSRDSRGADTQYF. This chain uses TRBV7-8 with TRBJ2-3, with 7 positions matching TRBD2. The CDR3 length is 15 residues. Germline V gene data show CDR1 as SGHVS and CDR2 as FQNEAQ. Trimming took 5 bases from V and 4 from J; bases not matched to a gene: 9.

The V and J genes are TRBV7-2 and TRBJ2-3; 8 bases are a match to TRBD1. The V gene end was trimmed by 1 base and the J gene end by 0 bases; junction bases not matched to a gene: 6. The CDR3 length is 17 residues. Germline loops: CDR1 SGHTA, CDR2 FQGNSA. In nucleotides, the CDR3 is TGTGCCAGCAGCTTAGTAGGGACAGGACTTAGCACAGATACGCAGTATTTT. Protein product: CASSLVGTGLSTDTQYF.

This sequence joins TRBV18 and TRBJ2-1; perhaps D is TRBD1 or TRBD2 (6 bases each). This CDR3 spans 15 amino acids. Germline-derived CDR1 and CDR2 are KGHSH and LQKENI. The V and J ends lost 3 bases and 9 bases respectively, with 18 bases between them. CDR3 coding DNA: TGTGCCAGCTCACCGGGGGCACTAGCCTTGGTTGAGCAGTTCTTC. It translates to CASSPGALALVEQFF.

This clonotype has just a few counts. CDR3 sequence: CATSGVPGQGTQEQFF. The CDR3, as DNA: TGTGCCACCAGTGGGGTTCCGGGACAGGGCACCCAGGAGCAGTTCTTC. The chain carries TRBV24-1 and TRBJ2-1; 9 nucleotides align to TRBD1. This CDR3 region has 16 residues. Germline lookup yields CDR1 KGHDR and CDR2 SFDVKD. J lost 10 bases, V lost 5 bases, and 14 bases had no gene match.

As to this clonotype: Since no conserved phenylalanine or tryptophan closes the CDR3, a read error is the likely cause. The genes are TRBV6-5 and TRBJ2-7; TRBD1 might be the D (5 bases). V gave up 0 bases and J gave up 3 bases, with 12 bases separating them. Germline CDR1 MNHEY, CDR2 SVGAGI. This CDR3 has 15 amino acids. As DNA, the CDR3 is TGTGCCAGCAGTTACTCGACAGCAAAAAACTACGAGCAGTACTTG. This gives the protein CASSYSTAKNYEQYL.

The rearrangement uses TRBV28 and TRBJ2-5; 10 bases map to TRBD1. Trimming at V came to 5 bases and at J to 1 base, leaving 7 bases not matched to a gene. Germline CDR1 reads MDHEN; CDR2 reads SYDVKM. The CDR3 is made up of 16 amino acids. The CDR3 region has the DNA TGTGCCAGCAGTGCCGCGGGACAGGGGCCCCAAGAGACCCAGTACTTC. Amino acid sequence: CASSAAGQGPQETQYF. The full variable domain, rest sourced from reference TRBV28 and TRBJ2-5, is DVKVTQSSRYLVKRTGEKVFLECVQDMDHENMFWYRQDPGLGLRLIYFSYDVKMKEKGDIPEGYSVSREKKERFSLILESASTNQTSMYLCASSAAGQGPQETQYFGPGTRLLVL.

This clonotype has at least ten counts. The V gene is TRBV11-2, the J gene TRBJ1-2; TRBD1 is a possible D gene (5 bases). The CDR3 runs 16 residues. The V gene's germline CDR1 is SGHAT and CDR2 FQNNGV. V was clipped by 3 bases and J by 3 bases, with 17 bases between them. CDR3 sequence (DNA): TGTGCCAGCAGCTTGACCCCTGGGGGGAGCGACTATGGCTACACCTTC. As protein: CASSLTPGGSDYGYTF. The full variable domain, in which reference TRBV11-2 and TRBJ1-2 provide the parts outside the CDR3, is EAGVAQSPRYKIIEKRQSVAFWCNPISGHATLYWYQQILGQGPKLLIQFQNNGVVDDSQLPKDRFSAERLKGVDSTLKIQPAKLEDSAVYLCASSLTPGGSDYGYTFGSGTRLTVV.

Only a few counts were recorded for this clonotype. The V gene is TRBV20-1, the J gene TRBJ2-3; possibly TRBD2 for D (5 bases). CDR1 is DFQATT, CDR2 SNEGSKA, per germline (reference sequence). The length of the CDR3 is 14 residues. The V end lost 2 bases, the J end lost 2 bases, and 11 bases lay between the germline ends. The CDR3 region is CSARWSGTTDTQYF. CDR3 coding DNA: TGCAGTGCTAGATGGAGCGGAACCACAGATACGCAGTATTTT.

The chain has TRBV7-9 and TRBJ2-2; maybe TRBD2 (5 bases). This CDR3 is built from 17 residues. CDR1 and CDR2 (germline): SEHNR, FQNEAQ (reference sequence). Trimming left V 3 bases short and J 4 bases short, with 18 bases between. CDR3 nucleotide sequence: TGTGCCAGCAGCTTGTATCCTGTGTCTAGCCTCACCGGGGAGCTGTTTTTT. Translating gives CASSLYPVSSLTGELFF.

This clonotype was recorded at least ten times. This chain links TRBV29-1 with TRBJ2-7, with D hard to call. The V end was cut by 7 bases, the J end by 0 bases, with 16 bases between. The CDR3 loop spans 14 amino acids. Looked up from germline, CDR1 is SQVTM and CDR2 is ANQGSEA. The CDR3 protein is CSALNPSLSYEQYF. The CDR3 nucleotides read TGCAGCGCCCTGAACCCAAGTCTCTCCTACGAGCAGTACTTC.

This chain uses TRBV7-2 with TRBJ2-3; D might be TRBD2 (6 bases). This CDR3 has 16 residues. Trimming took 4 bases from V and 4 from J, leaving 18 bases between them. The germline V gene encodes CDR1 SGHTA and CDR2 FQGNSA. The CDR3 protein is CASSSPPGGIADTQYF. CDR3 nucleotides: TGTGCCAGCAGCTCCCCCCCAGGAGGGATAGCAGATACGCAGTATTTT.

CDR3 in DNA: TGTGCCAGCAGTTACTCTTATAGCGGGAGGATGAATGAGCAGTTCTTC. Translating it yields CASSYSYSGRMNEQFF. This rearrangement joins TRBV6-2 or TRBV6-3 to TRBJ2-1; 10 bases are a match to TRBD2. Germline CDR1 MNHEY, CDR2 SVGEGT. The ends lost 0 bases at V and 7 bases at J; junction bases unmatched: 6. The length of the CDR3 is 16 residues.

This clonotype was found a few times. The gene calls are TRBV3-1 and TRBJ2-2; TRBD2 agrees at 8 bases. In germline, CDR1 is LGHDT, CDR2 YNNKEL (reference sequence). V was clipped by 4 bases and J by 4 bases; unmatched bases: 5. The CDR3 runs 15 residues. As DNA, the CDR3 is TGTGCCAGCAGCCGAGCGGGAGCGAGCACCGGGGAGCTGTTTTTT. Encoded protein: CASSRAGASTGELFF. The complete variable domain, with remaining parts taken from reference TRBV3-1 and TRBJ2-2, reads DTAVSQTPKYLVTQMGNDKSIKCEQNLGHDTMYWYKQDSKKFLKIMFSYNNKELIINETVPNRFSPKSPDKAHLNLHINSLELGDSAVYFCASSRAGASTGELFFGEGSRLTVL.

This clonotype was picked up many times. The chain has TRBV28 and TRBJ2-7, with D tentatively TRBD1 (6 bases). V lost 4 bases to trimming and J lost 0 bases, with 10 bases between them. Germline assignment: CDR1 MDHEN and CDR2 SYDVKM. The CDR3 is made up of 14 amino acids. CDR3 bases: TGTGCCAGCAGTTCCGGGACACTCTCCTACGAGCAGTACTTC. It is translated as CASSSGTLSYEQYF.

The CDR3: CASSSGQGTTIYF. As DNA, the CDR3 is TGTGCCAGCAGCTCGGGACAGGGGACCACCATATATTTT. The chain joins TRBV5-6 to TRBJ1-3; 10 bases map to TRBD1. CDR3 length equals 13 residues. From germline, CDR1 is SGHDT and CDR2 YYEEEE. Trimming took 3 bases from V and 9 from J; bases not matched to a gene: 3.